This TCR beta chain came from a study of blood T cells in healthy people across ages. For the study at large: About one barcoded beta molecule was captured per two T cells (by template switching).

PCR was performed a second time for 7 to 11 cycles using a sample-barcoded 5' primer and a J-beta primer mix. TCRdb used MiXCR to reprocess the 5' RACE reads, holding one entry per CDR3 protein. The repertoire holds hundreds of thousands of distinct CDR3 sequences, with around 25% as singletons. The CDR3 runs to 14 residues. V lost 6 bases, J lost 3 bases, and 5 bases stayed unmatched. Per germline, CDR1 MDHEN and CDR2 SYDVKM. Separately, the same data were catalogued under a study of T cells of mothers and their children. That work adds: During the second PCR, the M1S primer introduced sample barcodes along with 2-4 random nucleotides. The study found slightly higher but non-significant overlap in related versus unrelated mother-child pairs.

This TCR derives from a boy between 10 and 17 years old in good health. Sequenced: blood. The rearrangement uses TRBV28 and TRBJ2-1, with 7 positions matching TRBD2. The CDR3 nucleotides read TGTGCCAGCAGGGAGGAGCGGGGCTACAATGAGCAGTTCTTC. Its protein product is CASREERGYNEQFF.